This T cell receptor (beta chain) was recorded in a study of CXCR3-negative and CXCR3-positive naive CD8 T cells. Study findings and constraints: Freshly isolated PBMCs were used in most assays, given partial CXCR3 loss after freezing. Across naive subsets, surface CD5 expression was comparable, and TCR strength was inferred from properties of the TRB CDR3. More hydrophobic TRB CDR3s occurred in CXCR3-positive than in CXCR3-negative naive cells. Similar TRBV-TRBJ usage was seen in naive cells (both CXCR3-negative and CXCR3-positive), but memory cells differed.

Among CD8+ T cells, naive ones were CD45RO-CCR7+CD27+CD95-. 5' RACE that incorporated UMI labels was used to prepare the TRB cDNA libraries. TCRdb reanalyzed the 5' RACE reads, giving one entry per CDR3 protein sequence and no DNA. The specimen's table records approximately 140,000 distinct CDR3 sequences. In regard to this clonotype: Its target is unknown.

The CDR3 contains 13 residues. CDR1 is SQVTM and CDR2 is ANQGSEA in the germline V gene. This clonotype originated in a human donor in good health. Some clones in this sample may be carry-over from other donors' samples. Input material: naive CXCR3+ CD8+ T cells from blood. Documented subset: CD45RO-CCR7+CD27+CD95- naive CD8+ T cells expressing CXCR3 (TNR3+). The chain combines TRBV29-1 with TRBJ1-2. CDR3 loop: CSAPKWGSDGYTF.